This T cell receptor beta chain is from a study of T cell repertoires and HLA-DP antigens. For the study at large: Alloreactive CD4+ T cells targeted HLA-DP on transduced HeLa.

In germline, CDR1 is SGHDT, CDR2 YYEEEE. The CDR3 contains 13 residues. Trimming removed 1 base at V and 6 bases at J, with 7 bases between. Profiled with immunoSEQ multiplex PCR; TCRdb holds only in-frame clones, not every one. The sample includes some 110,000 clones, 80% to 95% of them seen just once. Notes on this clone: Its antigen remains unidentified.

The J gene is TRBJ2-2, the V gene TRBV5-6; D is perhaps TRBD1 (6 bases). The receptor comes from a woman under 30 in good health and CMV-seronegative. Sequenced material: CD4+ T cells from PBMCs. CDR3 amino acids: CASSLSGAGELFF. Written as DNA, the CDR3 is TGTGCCAGCAGCTTGTCAGGGGCCGGGGAGCTGTTTTTT.